The subject of this entry is one T cell receptor (delta chain). The data originate from a study of gamma-delta chains in newborns, infants, children. Looking at the study overall: Polyclonal expansion of innate γδ T cells after birth follows microbial exposure.

The CDR3 totals 18 residues. Germline V gives CDR1 GEAIGNYY, CDR2 EKD. The ends lost 3 bases at V and 5 bases at J; junction bases unmatched: 10. TCRdb redid the clone calls on the reads with CATT. The profile shows approximately 4,100 delta-chain clones, approximately 4% of them singletons. Sequencing used blood. V usage is TRDV2 and J usage is TRDJ3; 9 bases map to TRDD3. The receptor comes from a child who was a newborn, infant or young child, either healthy, febrile or measles-vaccinated (not recorded which). The CDR3 reads CACDALEGGYRDTRQMFF. The DNA for the CDR3 is TGTGCCTGTGACGCCCTTGAAGGGGGATACCGGGACACCCGACAGATGTTTTTC.